A single sample gave rise to the 23 T cell receptor beta chains below, sequenced in a study of shared clonotypes between healthy human individuals. Generated by immunoSEQ multiplex PCR, the TCRdb table keeps only in-frame clones and is missing some. The table lists roughly 2.1 million clones, more than 85% of them singletons. Terminally differentiated effector memory CD45RA+ cells were left out of the naive CD8 fraction, which was CD45RO-negative and positively selected for CCR7. The sequencing sample was made of naive CD8+ T cells from PBMCs. The receptors originated from a man aged 18 to 30 in good health. Some clones in this sample may be carry-over from other donors' samples.

There are a few counts of this clone. V and J are TRBV29-1 and TRBJ1-1, with D tentatively TRBD1 (6 bases). Between the trimmed V and J ends, which lost 4 bases and 3 bases, there was a span of 9 bases. Germline V gene sequence: CDR1 SQVTM, CDR2 ANQGSEA. There are 12 residues in the CDR3. The CDR3 spells CSVVRQDTEAFF. The CDR3 DNA is TGCAGCGTTGTTCGACAGGACACTGAAGCTTTCTTT.

The chain couples TRBV29-1 to TRBJ1-1; tentatively, D is TRBD1 (6 bases). Germline loops: CDR1 SQVTM, CDR2 ANQGSEA. The CDR3 has 15 amino acids. V was trimmed by 7 bases and J by 4 bases, leaving 22 bases between them. CDR3 in DNA: TGCAGCGGGGAACGAACAGGGAAATGGGGCACTGAAGCTTTCTTT. The encoded protein is CSGERTGKWGTEAFF.

The chain links TRBV9 to TRBJ2-1, with D possibly being TRBD2 (6 bases). The CDR3 contains 17 residues. Germline lookup yields CDR1 SGDLS and CDR2 YYNGEE. The V end lost 3 bases, the J end lost 8 bases, and 24 bases lay between the germline ends. The CDR3 region has the DNA TGTGCCAGCAGCGACCGCACTTTAGCGGAGCCCAGTGATGAGCAGTTCTTC. Amino acids: CASSDRTLAEPSDEQFF.

The chain combines TRBV27 with TRBJ1-5, with TRBD1 matching 9 bases. Germline V lookup: CDR1 MNHEY, CDR2 SMNVEV (reference sequence). V lost 2 bases, J lost 7 bases, and 6 bases stayed unmatched. CDR3 size: 15 residues. CDR3 sequence reads: CASSLRGTGFQPQHF. Here the CDR3 DNA reads TGTGCCAGCAGTTTAAGGGGGACAGGGTTCCAGCCCCAGCATTTT.

With respect to this clone: Other DNA sequences in this specimen translate into the identical CDR3. The V gene is TRBV6-6, the J gene TRBJ2-7; D is undetermined. The V and J ends lost 0 bases and 4 bases respectively, with 7 bases between them. CDR3 length: 13 amino acids. Germline assignment: CDR1 MNHNY and CDR2 SVGAGI (reference sequence). DNA for the CDR3: TGTGCCAGCAGTTACTCCGACTTGTACGAGCAGTACTTC. Protein: CASSYSDLYEQYF.

This clone has just one count. CDR3 sequence reads: CSVDRGGDYGYTF. In DNA, the CDR3 is TGCAGCGTTGATAGGGGCGGGGACTATGGCTACACCTTC. V and J are TRBV29-1 and TRBJ1-2, with D maybe TRBD1 (5 bases). V was clipped by 3 bases and J by 3 bases, with 11 bases between them. CDR1 and CDR2 (germline): SQVTM, ANQGSEA. The CDR3 contains 13 residues.

The CDR3 DNA sequence: TGTGCCAGCAGCTTAGTCCAGGGGGCTAGAGATACGCAGTATTTT. Translated, it gives CASSLVQGARDTQYF. This chain connects TRBV7-8 to TRBJ2-3; 8 nucleotides line up with TRBD1. There are 15 residues in the CDR3. After removal of 1 base from V and 5 bases from J, the junction contained 5 bases not matched to a gene. Germline V gives CDR1 SGHVS, CDR2 FQNEAQ.

The CDR3 spells CASSLSAGANVLTF. The CDR3 coding sequence is TGTGCCAGCAGCTTATCCGCTGGGGCCAACGTCCTGACTTTC. The genes are TRBV7-6 and TRBJ2-6; D gene unclear. CDR1 is SGHVS, CDR2 FNYEAQ, per germline. The CDR3 sequence is 14 residues long. V lost 2 bases, J lost 2 bases, and 4 bases lay in between.

The V and J genes are TRBV7-2 and TRBJ2-1; 7 bases align to TRBD2. CDR1 is SGHTA, CDR2 FQGNSA, per germline. J was trimmed by 5 bases and V by 6 bases; bases with no gene match: 16. This CDR3 is built from 17 residues. Here the CDR3 DNA reads TGTGCCAGCAGGGAAATGAAGTGGCTAGCGGACCACAATGAGCAGTTCTTC. This translates into CASREMKWLADHNEQFF.

The chain has TRBV28 and TRBJ2-4; 9 bases align to TRBD2. CDR1 MDHEN and CDR2 SYDVKM come from the germline V gene. V dropped 4 bases and J dropped 8; count of bases not matched to a gene: 9. The CDR3 totals 15 residues. CDR3 sequence (DNA): TGTGCCAGCAGTTGGCGGTCTAGCGGGATGTACATTCAGTACTTC. Protein: CASSWRSSGMYIQYF. Full variable domain (missing parts from reference TRBV28 and TRBJ2-4): DVKVTQSSRYLVKRTGEKVFLECVQDMDHENMFWYRQDPGLGLRLIYFSYDVKMKEKGDIPEGYSVSREKKERFSLILESASTNQTSMYLCASSWRSSGMYIQYFGAGTRLSVL.

The chain has TRBV7-9 and TRBJ2-7; D is ambiguous. The CDR3 contains 13 residues. Germline V CDR1 and CDR2: SEHNR, FQNEAQ (reference sequence). The V gene lost 1 base and the J gene lost 0 bases, with 4 bases spanning the gap. The CDR3 here is CASSLVISYEQYF. The DNA of the CDR3 is TGTGCCAGCAGCTTAGTTATCTCCTACGAGCAGTACTTC.

Worth noting for this clone: The sample contains more than one DNA sequence encoding this CDR3. This chain links TRBV28 with TRBJ2-3, with a tentative D call TRBD2 (6 bases). This CDR3 has 13 residues. Germline V gene data show CDR1 as MDHEN and CDR2 as SYDVKM. Trimming took 5 bases from V and 4 from J, leaving 10 bases between them. The CDR3 DNA follows: TGTGCCAGCAGTCCCGGGACTGCAGATACGCAGTATTTT. Translated, it gives CASSPGTADTQYF.

The CDR3 DNA follows: TGTGCCAGCAGCGTAGATTCTCAGCAGCCCCAGCATTTT. It yields the protein CASSVDSQQPQHF. This rearrangement joins TRBV9 to TRBJ1-5; D not resolved. The V gene's germline CDR1 is SGDLS and CDR2 YYNGEE. The CDR3 contains 13 residues. Trimming pared 0 bases from V and 7 bases from J, leaving 8 bases between.

The V and J genes are TRBV7-9 and TRBJ1-2, with unresolved D. Trimming stripped 4 bases from V and 8 bases from J, with 14 bases between. The V gene's germline CDR1 is SEHNR and CDR2 FQNEAQ (reference sequence). CDR3 length: 13 amino acids. The CDR3 bases are TGTGCCAGCAGCTCCCGAGGACGGGGAGGCTACACCTTC. This codes for CASSSRGRGGYTF.

This chain links TRBV19 with TRBJ2-1; 8 positions agree with TRBD2. This CDR3 comprises 15 residues. Germline V lookup: CDR1 LNHDA, CDR2 SQIVND (reference sequence). V was clipped by 0 bases and J by 8 bases; unmatched bases: 6. CDR3: CASSIDGLAYYEQFF. The DNA for the CDR3 is TGTGCCAGTAGTATAGATGGACTAGCTTACTATGAGCAGTTCTTC.

V is TRBV19 and J is TRBJ1-1; D not resolved. Trimming stripped 6 bases from V and 7 bases from J, with 6 bases between. CDR1 LNHDA and CDR2 SQIVND come from the germline V gene (reference sequence). The CDR3 length is 10 residues. CDR3 in DNA: TGTGCCAGTAGAGCGGGTGAAGCTTTCTTT. Protein product: CASRAGEAFF.

The gene calls are TRBV11-3 and TRBJ1-1; D gene ambiguous. The CDR3 covers 15 residues. The V end lost 0 bases, the J end lost 1 base, and 9 bases lay between the germline ends. CDR1 is SGHNT and CDR2 is YENEEA in the germline V gene. Here the CDR3 DNA reads TGTGCCAGCAGCTTAGATGGGCGGCCGAACACTGAAGCTTTCTTT. This translates into CASSLDGRPNTEAFF.

The CDR3 nucleotides are TGTGCCAGCAGCAAGGGGGCGGGGTTCTATGGCTACACCTTC. Residues: CASSKGAGFYGYTF. The V call is TRBV21-1, the J call TRBJ1-2. TRBV21-1 corresponds to a pseudogene. The length of the CDR3 is 14 residues.

The J gene is TRBJ2-7, the V gene TRBV10-3; a possible D gene is TRBD1 (6 bases). Between the trimmed V and J ends, which lost 7 bases and 5 bases, there was a span of 12 bases. CDR3 length: 12 residues. Germline CDR1 is ENHRY and CDR2 is SYGVKD. The CDR3 is CAIKGTINEQYF. The DNA of the CDR3 is TGTGCCATCAAGGGGACAATAAACGAGCAGTACTTC.

The CDR3 nucleotides read TGTGCCAGCAGTCCACCTACCGGGACATACAATGAGCAGTTCTTC. Translation gives CASSPPTGTYNEQFF. The chain joins TRBV7-9 to TRBJ2-1; weak D call: TRBD1 (6 bases). This CDR3 comprises 15 residues. Germline CDR1 reads SEHNR; CDR2 reads FQNEAQ (reference sequence). Between the trimmed V and J ends, which lost 6 bases and 4 bases, there was a span of 16 bases.

The chain is built from TRBV2 and TRBJ2-5, with D perhaps TRBD1 or TRBD2 (5 bases each). The V gene's germline CDR1 is SNHLY and CDR2 FYNNEI. This CDR3 contains 16 residues. Trimming left V 2 bases short and J 2 bases short, with 15 bases between. This chain's CDR3 is CASSERDHIGQETQYF. The CDR3 coding sequence is TGTGCCAGCAGTGAAAGGGACCACATTGGGCAAGAGACCCAGTACTTC.

CDR3 sequence (DNA): TGTGCCAGCAGTCCTTTTGTTGAAGGGTACAATGAGCAGTTCTTC. Translating gives CASSPFVEGYNEQFF. This chain uses TRBV28 with TRBJ2-1; D unresolved. The CDR3 totals 15 residues. Trimming removed 5 bases at V and 4 bases at J, with 15 bases between. The V gene's germline CDR1 is MDHEN and CDR2 SYDVKM.

The chain uses TRBV6-5 and TRBJ2-2, with a weak D call TRBD1 (5 bases). The germline V gene encodes CDR1 MNHEY and CDR2 SVGAGI. The V gene lost 1 base and the J gene lost 5 bases, with 11 bases spanning the gap. The CDR3 loop spans 15 amino acids. CDR3 residues: CASSYYRGRTGELFF. The CDR3 nucleotides are TGTGCCAGCAGTTACTATAGGGGTAGAACCGGGGAGCTGTTTTTT.